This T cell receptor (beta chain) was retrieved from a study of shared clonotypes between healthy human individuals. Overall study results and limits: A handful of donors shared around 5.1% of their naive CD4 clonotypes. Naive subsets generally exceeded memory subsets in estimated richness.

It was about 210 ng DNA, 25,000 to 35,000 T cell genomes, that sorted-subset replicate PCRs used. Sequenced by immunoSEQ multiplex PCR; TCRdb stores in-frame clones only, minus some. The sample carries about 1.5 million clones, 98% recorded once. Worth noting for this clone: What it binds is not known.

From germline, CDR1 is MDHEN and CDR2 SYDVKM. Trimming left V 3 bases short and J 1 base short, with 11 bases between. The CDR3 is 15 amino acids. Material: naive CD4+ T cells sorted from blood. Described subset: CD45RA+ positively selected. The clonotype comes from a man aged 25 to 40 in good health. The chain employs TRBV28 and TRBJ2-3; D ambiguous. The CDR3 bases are TGTGCCAGCAGTTTGCCGACACCGGGCACAGATACGCAGTATTTT. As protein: CASSLPTPGTDTQYF.